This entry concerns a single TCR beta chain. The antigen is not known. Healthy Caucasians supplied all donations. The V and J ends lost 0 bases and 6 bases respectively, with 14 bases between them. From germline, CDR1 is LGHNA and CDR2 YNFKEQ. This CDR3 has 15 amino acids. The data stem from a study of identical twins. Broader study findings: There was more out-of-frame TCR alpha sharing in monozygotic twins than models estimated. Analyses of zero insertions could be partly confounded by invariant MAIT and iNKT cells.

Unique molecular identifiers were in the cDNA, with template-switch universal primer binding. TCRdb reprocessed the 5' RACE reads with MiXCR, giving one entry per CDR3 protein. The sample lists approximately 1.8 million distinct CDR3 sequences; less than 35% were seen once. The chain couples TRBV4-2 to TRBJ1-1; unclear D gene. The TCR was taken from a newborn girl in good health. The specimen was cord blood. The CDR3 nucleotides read TGTGCCAGCAGCCAAGATTTAGAGGGAGGGCCTGAAGCTTTCTTT. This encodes CASSQDLEGGPEAFF.